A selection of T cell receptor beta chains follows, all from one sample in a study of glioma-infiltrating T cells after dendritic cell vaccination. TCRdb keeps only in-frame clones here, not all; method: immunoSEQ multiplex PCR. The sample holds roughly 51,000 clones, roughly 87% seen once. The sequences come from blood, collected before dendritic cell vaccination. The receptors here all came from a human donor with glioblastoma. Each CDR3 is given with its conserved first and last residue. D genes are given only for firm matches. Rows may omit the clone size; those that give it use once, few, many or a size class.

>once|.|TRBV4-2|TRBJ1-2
TGTGCCAGCAGCCCGGCCCTCGGGGACTTGAACTATGGCTACACCTTC
CASSPALGDLNYGYTF
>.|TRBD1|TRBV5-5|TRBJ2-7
TGTGCCAGCAGCTACAACCGGGACAGGGATGTCTCCGAGCAGTACTTC
CASSYNRDRDVSEQYF
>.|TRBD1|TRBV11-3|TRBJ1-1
TGTGCCAGCAGTTCATCAGGGGGCACTGAAGCTTTCTTT
CASSSSGGTEAFF
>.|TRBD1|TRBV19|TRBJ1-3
TGTGCCAGCGGGACAGGCTCCTCTGGAAACACCATATATTTT
CASGTGSSGNTIYF
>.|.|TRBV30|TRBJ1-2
TGTGCCTGGGGGCGAATAGGTTACACCTTC
CAWGRIGYTF
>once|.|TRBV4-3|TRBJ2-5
TGCGCCAGCAGCCAGTCGAGGGGGTATGAGACCCAGTACTTC
CASSQSRGYETQYF
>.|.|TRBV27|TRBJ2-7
TGTGCCAGCAGTTTGAGTACAGGCTACGAGCAGTACTTC
CASSLSTGYEQYF
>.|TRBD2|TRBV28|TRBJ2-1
TGTGCCAGCAGTTCCGATGGACTAGCGGGAGCCCCGACCTACAATGAGCAGTTCTTC
CASSSDGLAGAPTYNEQFF
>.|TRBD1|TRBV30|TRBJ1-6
TGTGCCTGGACAGGGGGGAATTCACCCCTCCACTTT
CAWTGGNSPLHF
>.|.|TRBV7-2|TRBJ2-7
TGTGCCAGCAGCCCGCAACCACTAGCATTCTACGAGCAGTACTTC
CASSPQPLAFYEQYF
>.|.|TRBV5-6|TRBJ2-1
TGTGCCAGCAGCTCCGACAGTGGCTACCTATATGAGCAGTTCTTC
CASSSDSGYLYEQFF
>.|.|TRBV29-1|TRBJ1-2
TGCAGCGCCTCCGGGGGGGGCCGGTATGGCTACACCTTC
CSASGGGRYGYTF
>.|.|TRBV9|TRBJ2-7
TGTGCCAGCAGCTCCGACCCAAACAGGCCCTGGTCGTACGAGCAGTACTTC
CASSSDPNRPWSYEQYF
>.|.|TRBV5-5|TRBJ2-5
TGTGCCAGCAGCTTGGTGGAGACCAAGTACTTC
CASSLVETKYF
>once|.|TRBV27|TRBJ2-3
TGTGCCAGCAGTTTCAGGTTTTCTAGCACAGATACGCAGTATTTT
CASSFRFSSTDTQYF